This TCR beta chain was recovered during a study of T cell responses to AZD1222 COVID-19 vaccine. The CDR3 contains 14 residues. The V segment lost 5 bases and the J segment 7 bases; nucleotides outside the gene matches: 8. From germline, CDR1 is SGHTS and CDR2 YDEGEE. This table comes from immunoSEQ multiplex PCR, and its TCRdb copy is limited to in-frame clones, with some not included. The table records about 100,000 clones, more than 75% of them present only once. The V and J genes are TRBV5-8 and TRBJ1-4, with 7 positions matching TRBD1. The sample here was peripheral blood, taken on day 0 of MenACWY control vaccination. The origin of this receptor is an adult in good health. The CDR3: CASRSGGGGEKLFF. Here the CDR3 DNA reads TGTGCCAGCAGGTCAGGGGGAGGTGGTGAAAAACTGTTTTTT.